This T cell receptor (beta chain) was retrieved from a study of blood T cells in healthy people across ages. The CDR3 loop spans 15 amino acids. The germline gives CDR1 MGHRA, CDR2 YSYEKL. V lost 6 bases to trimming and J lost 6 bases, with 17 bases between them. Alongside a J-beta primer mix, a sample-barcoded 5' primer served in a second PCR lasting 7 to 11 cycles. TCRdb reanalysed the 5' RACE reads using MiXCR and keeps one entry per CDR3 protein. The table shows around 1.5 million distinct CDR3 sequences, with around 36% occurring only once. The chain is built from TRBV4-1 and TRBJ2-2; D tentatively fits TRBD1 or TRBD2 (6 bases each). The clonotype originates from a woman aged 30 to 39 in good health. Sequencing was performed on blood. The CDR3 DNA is TGCGCCAGCAGAGGGGGGTACCCCCTTGCCGGGGAGCTGTTTTTT. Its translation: CASRGGYPLAGELFF.